A selection of T cell receptor beta chains follows, all from one sample in a study of blood T cell repertoires in COVID-19. Libraries were prepared by immunoSEQ multiplex PCR; TCRdb keeps only in-frame clonotypes and omits some of them. The profile shows 150,000 or so clones, 82% of them singletons. The specimen was peripheral blood. These TCRs come from a woman of 80 years or more with acute or convalescent COVID-19. Each CDR3 is given with its conserved first and last residue. A D gene is named only where the DNA matches it firmly. Not every row has a clone size; where given, it reads once, few, many or a size class.

D gene	CDR3 length	V gene	J gene	clone size	CDR3 protein	CDR3 DNA
NA	13	TRBV2	TRBJ2-6	NA	CASGPSGANVLTF	TGTGCCAGCGGGCCCTCTGGGGCCAACGTCCTGACTTTC
TRBD2	14	TRBV7-9	TRBJ2-1	NA	CASSLGGRAIEQFF	TGTGCCAGCAGCTTAGGCGGGAGGGCCATTGAGCAGTTCTTC
TRBD1	14	TRBV5-5	TRBJ2-7	NA	CASSSSGTAYEQYF	TGTGCCAGCAGCTCATCCGGGACAGCCTACGAGCAGTACTTC
NA	14	TRBV7-9	TRBJ1-6	NA	CASSFGRGNSPLHF	TGTGCCAGCAGCTTTGGGAGGGGAAATTCACCCCTCCACTTT
TRBD1	16	TRBV5-4	TRBJ2-7	once	CASSFIYGQGPYEQYF	TGTGCCAGCAGCTTTATTTACGGACAGGGTCCCTACGAGCAGTACTTC
NA	16	TRBV19	TRBJ1-1	NA	CASSLGRGGIIVEAFF	TGTGCCAGTTCCCTTGGCCGGGGGGGCATAATAGTTGAAGCTTTCTTT
NA	16	TRBV4-3	TRBJ1-2	NA	CASSQGSEGGNNGYTF	TGCGCCAGCAGCCAAGGGAGTGAGGGGGGGAATAATGGCTACACCTTC
NA	13	TRBV3-1/TRBV3-2	TRBJ2-1	NA	CASSQGGYNEQFF	TGTGCCAGCAGCCAGGGGGGCTACAATGAGCAGTTCTTC
TRBD1	13	TRBV24-1	TRBJ2-1	NA	CATSGGTVDEQFF	TGTGCCACCAGTGGAGGGACAGTGGATGAGCAGTTCTTC
NA	15	TRBV7-9	TRBJ1-6	NA	CASSALGQLNSPLHF	TGTGCCAGCAGCGCACTAGGACAGCTAAATTCACCCCTCCACTTT
TRBD1	16	TRBV19	TRBJ2-2	few	CASSILAGGTTGELFF	TGTGCCAGTAGTATATTGGCAGGGGGCACCACCGGGGAGCTGTTTTTT
NA	15	TRBV5-6	TRBJ1-4	once	CASSSRRSGNEKLFF	TGTGCCAGCAGCTCGCGACGGAGCGGGAATGAAAAACTGTTTTTT
TRBD1	13	TRBV11-2	TRBJ2-7	once	CASSIGTGSEQYF	TGTGCCAGCAGCATTGGGACAGGGAGCGAGCAGTACTTC
TRBD1	13	TRBV12-3/TRBV12-4	TRBJ2-7	NA	CASSSLGTGEQYF	TGTGCCAGCAGTTCCCTTGGGACAGGCGAGCAGTACTTC
NA	13	TRBV11-2	TRBJ2-5	NA	CASSLFRSETQYF	TGTGCCAGCAGCTTATTCCGGTCGGAGACCCAGTACTTC
TRBD1	19	TRBV4-2	TRBJ1-4	NA	CASSQEGTGGIGTNEKLFF	TGTGCCAGCAGCCAAGAGGGGACAGGGGGCATAGGAACTAATGAAAAACTGTTTTTT
NA	14	TRBV7-2	TRBJ2-1	NA	CASSLDPSSATQFF	TGTGCCAGCAGCTTAGACCCCTCTAGCGCGACGCAGTTCTTC
TRBD1	15	TRBV4-1	TRBJ1-4	NA	CASSPVGTGVEKLFF	TGCGCCAGCAGCCCCGTAGGGACAGGGGTTGAAAAACTGTTTTTT
NA	17	TRBV25-1	TRBJ2-7	NA	CASSEYGPGAFSYEQYF	TGTGCCAGCAGTGAATATGGTCCGGGAGCCTTCTCCTACGAGCAGTACTTC
NA	14	TRBV27	TRBJ2-2	once	CASSAGSGTGELFF	TGTGCCAGCAGTGCTGGGTCGGGCACCGGGGAGCTGTTTTTT
TRBD1	14	TRBV4-2	TRBJ1-5	NA	CASSPAGGGQPQHF	TGTGCCAGCAGCCCCGCAGGGGGCGGACAGCCCCAGCATTTT
NA	15	TRBV5-8	TRBJ2-1	few	CASSLGGSSYNEQFF	TGTGCCAGCAGCTTGGGAGGTAGCTCCTACAATGAGCAGTTCTTC
TRBD1	15	TRBV19	TRBJ2-1	medium-sized	CATVRQGFAYNEQFF	TGTGCCACCGTGAGACAGGGGTTCGCCTACAATGAGCAGTTCTTC
NA	16	TRBV7-2	TRBJ2-5	NA	CASSSPGGRGWETQYF	TGTGCCAGCAGCTCACCTGGAGGGCGGGGTTGGGAGACCCAGTACTTC
NA	15	TRBV29-1	TRBJ2-1	NA	CSVAMREVSGNEQFF	TGCAGCGTTGCAATGAGGGAGGTTTCGGGAAATGAGCAGTTCTTC
NA	13	TRBV6-5	TRBJ1-4	NA	CASIEGGSEKLFF	TGTGCCAGCATCGAGGGAGGGAGTGAAAAACTGTTTTTT
NA	14	TRBV18	TRBJ2-7	NA	CASSPRLDTYEQYF	TGTGCCAGCTCACCACGACTGGACACCTACGAGCAGTACTTC
NA	16	TRBV3-1/TRBV3-2	TRBJ1-2	NA	CASSRSQGKVGYGYTF	TGTGCCAGCAGCCGGTCTCAGGGAAAGGTGGGCTATGGCTACACCTTC
TRBD1	16	TRBV5-6	TRBJ1-1	NA	CASSLADPGGYTEAFF	TGTGCCAGCAGCTTGGCCGACCCAGGGGGTTACACTGAAGCTTTCTTT
NA	13	TRBV5-1	TRBJ1-1	NA	CASSLVQGEEAFF	TGCGCCAGCAGCTTGGTTCAGGGCGAGGAAGCTTTCTTT
TRBD2	17	TRBV18	TRBJ2-1	NA	CASSPGTSVGWDNEQFF	TGTGCCAGCTCACCCGGGACTAGCGTCGGGTGGGACAATGAGCAGTTCTTC
NA	15	TRBV2	TRBJ2-7	NA	CASSEVVGSPREQYF	TGTGCCAGCAGTGAAGTCGTAGGGAGTCCCCGCGAGCAGTACTTC
TRBD1	14	TRBV19	TRBJ1-2	NA	CASSIDRTGSGYTF	TGTGCCAGTAGTATCGACCGGACAGGGAGCGGCTACACCTTC
NA	13	TRBV2	TRBJ1-2	once	CASSEAGAYGYTF	TGTGCCAGCAGTGAGGCGGGGGCGTATGGCTACACCTTC
NA	13	TRBV9	TRBJ2-1	NA	CASSVDHRDEQFF	TGTGCCAGCAGCGTTGATCACAGGGATGAGCAGTTCTTC
TRBD2	18	TRBV6-1	TRBJ2-1	few	CASSEDFLAGFSYNEQFF	TGTGCCAGCAGTGAAGACTTTCTAGCGGGCTTCTCCTACAATGAGCAGTTCTTC
TRBD2	12	TRBV29-1	TRBJ2-1	NA	CSVAGGYNEQFF	TGCAGCGTAGCGGGAGGATACAATGAGCAGTTCTTC
NA	12	TRBV6-5	TRBJ1-2	NA	CASSSDSYGYTF	TGTGCCAGCAGTTCGGACAGCTATGGCTACACCTTC
TRBD1	14	TRBV6-6	TRBJ2-7	NA	CASSYPGQGGEQYF	TGTGCCAGCAGTTACCCTGGACAGGGAGGCGAGCAGTACTTC
NA	17	TRBV4-3	TRBJ1-3	once	CASSQVRTGYSGNTIYF	TGCGCCAGCAGCCAAGTCCGAACCGGGTACTCTGGAAACACCATATATTTT
NA	15	TRBV28	TRBJ1-5	NA	CASSLGQVPNQPQHF	TGTGCCAGCAGTTTAGGGCAGGTCCCCAATCAGCCCCAGCATTTT
NA	15	TRBV5-1	TRBJ2-7	NA	CASSLFPSASYEQYF	TGCGCCAGCAGCTTGTTTCCCAGCGCCTCCTACGAGCAGTACTTC
NA	14	TRBV5-1	TRBJ1-1	NA	CASSLVYGGTEAFF	TGCGCCAGCAGCTTGGTATACGGGGGGACTGAAGCTTTCTTT
TRBD1	15	TRBV5-1	TRBJ2-2	NA	CASSPGTGNTGELFF	TGCGCCAGCAGCCCGGGGACAGGGAACACCGGGGAGCTGTTTTTT
NA	16	TRBV7-9	TRBJ2-5	once	CASSFPGRGAQETQYF	TGTGCCAGCAGCTTCCCCGGCAGGGGGGCACAAGAGACCCAGTACTTC
TRBD2	14	TRBV5-4	TRBJ2-1	NA	CASNPSGRGNEQFF	TGTGCCAGCAACCCTAGCGGGAGGGGCAATGAGCAGTTCTTC